The next 30 T cell receptor beta chains were all read from a single sample in a study of blood T cell repertoires in COVID-19. Method: immunoSEQ multiplex PCR; TCRdb's copy keeps in-frame clones and lacks some. The profile shows about 190,000 clones, approximately 89% of them singletons. Sequenced: peripheral blood. These TCRs come from a woman in her twenties or thirties with acute or convalescent COVID-19.

The rearrangement links TRBV5-8 to TRBJ2-1; D is undetermined. V was pared by 1 base and J by 6 bases, with 8 bases between. CDR1 and CDR2 from the germline V gene are SGHTS and YDEGEE. This CDR3 region has 13 residues. The CDR3 DNA reads TGTGCCAGCAGCTTGAGAGTCTCCAATGAGCAGTTCTTC. Translating gives CASSLRVSNEQFF.

The J gene is TRBJ1-5, the V gene TRBV5-4; no clear D gene. V was shortened by 0 bases and J by 5 bases, with 6 bases between the two germline ends. This CDR3 has 13 amino acids. Germline CDR1 SGHNT, CDR2 YYREEE (reference sequence). This CDR3 is CASSLGADQPQHF. For the CDR3, the DNA is TGTGCCAGCAGCTTGGGGGCCGATCAGCCCCAGCATTTT.

V and J are TRBV19 and TRBJ2-7; tentative D call: TRBD1 (6 bases). V was trimmed by 7 bases and J by 4 bases, leaving 20 bases between them. In germline, CDR1 is LNHDA, CDR2 SQIVND (reference sequence). The CDR3 consists of 15 residues. This chain's CDR3 is CASTIQGGALYEQYF. The DNA of the CDR3 is TGTGCCAGTACGATACAGGGTGGGGCGTTGTACGAGCAGTACTTC.

The CDR3, as DNA: TGCGCCAGCAGCTTCTACAGGGGGCGAGACGGGGTCAATGAGCAGTTCTTC. This gives the protein CASSFYRGRDGVNEQFF. V gene TRBV5-1 combines with J gene TRBJ2-1, with 9 bases that match TRBD1. The germline V gene encodes CDR1 SGHRS and CDR2 YFSETQ. This CDR3 contains 17 residues. Trimming cost V 2 bases and J 6 bases; bases outside gene matches: 12.

This clone was found once. The chain employs TRBV11-2 and TRBJ2-1; TRBD2 agrees at 10 bases. Trimming at V came to 0 bases and at J to 15 bases, leaving 5 bases not matched to a gene. The CDR3 is made up of 13 amino acids. The V gene's germline CDR1 is SGHAT and CDR2 FQNNGV. This CDR3 is CASSLDPAGGPFF. In DNA form, the CDR3 reads TGTGCCAGCAGCTTAGATCCAGCGGGAGGGCCGTTCTTC.

The V gene is TRBV7-8, the J gene TRBJ2-7, with D possibly matching TRBD2 (6 bases). Germline V CDR1 and CDR2: SGHVS, FQNEAQ. V was trimmed by 0 bases and J by 4 bases, leaving 13 bases between them. CDR3 length equals 15 residues. The CDR3 coding sequence is TGTGCCAGCAGCTTAGCACAGCCCGGGACTTACGAGCAGTACTTC. Protein product: CASSLAQPGTYEQYF.

The chain couples TRBV27 to TRBJ2-5, with D hard to call. This CDR3 comprises 13 residues. Trimming shortened V by 6 bases and J by 0 bases, and 8 bases separated the two germline ends. From germline, CDR1 is MNHEY and CDR2 SMNVEV (reference sequence). This CDR3 is CASRGPYQETQYF. Written as DNA, the CDR3 is TGTGCCAGCAGGGGCCCATACCAAGAGACCCAGTACTTC.

The CDR3 protein is CASSSRLAGGETQYF. CDR3 nucleotides: TGTGCCAGCAGCTCGAGACTAGCGGGAGGAGAGACCCAGTACTTC. The V and J genes are TRBV5-6 and TRBJ2-5; the match to TRBD2 covers 13 bases. The CDR3 sequence is 15 residues long. Germline V gene lookup returns CDR1 SGHDT and CDR2 YYEEEE. V was clipped by 3 bases and J by 4 bases; unmatched bases: 3.

V and J are TRBV5-1 and TRBJ2-5; D gene ambiguous. CDR3 length: 14 amino acids. Germline CDR1 reads SGHRS; CDR2 reads YFSETQ. V was trimmed by 0 bases and J by 0 bases, leaving 6 bases between them. CDR3 coding DNA: TGCGCCAGCAGCTTGGCTTCGTACCAAGAGACCCAGTACTTC. Encoded protein: CASSLASYQETQYF.

This rearrangement joins TRBV11-3 to TRBJ2-1; TRBD2 aligns across 10 bases. Germline V lookup: CDR1 SGHNT, CDR2 YENEEA. The CDR3 is 17 residues long. J lost 5 bases, V lost 5 bases, and 12 bases had no gene match. CDR3 sequence (DNA): TGTGCCAGCAGCCAGGACTCCGGGACTAGCGTCAACAATGAGCAGTTCTTC. Encoded protein: CASSQDSGTSVNNEQFF.

Only one count was recorded for this clone. This sequence joins TRBV2 and TRBJ2-7; D is unresolved. The V and J ends lost 3 bases and 3 bases respectively, with 9 bases between them. Germline values: CDR1 SNHLY, CDR2 FYNNEI. The CDR3 has 13 residues. The CDR3 sequence is CASSEGTGYEQYF. CDR3 in DNA: TGTGCCAGCAGTGAGGGCACCGGCTACGAGCAGTACTTC.

This sequence joins TRBV2 and TRBJ2-1, with D maybe TRBD2 (6 bases). The CDR3 runs 14 residues. Between the trimmed V and J ends, which lost 6 bases and 4 bases, there was a span of 13 bases. CDR1 and CDR2 (germline): SNHLY, FYNNEI. The CDR3 DNA reads TGTGCCAGCAGCTACACTAGCTCTTACAATGAGCAGTTCTTC. It encodes CASSYTSSYNEQFF.

CDR3 sequence: CASSQPAGSTDTQYF. CDR3 DNA sequence: TGTGCCAGCAGCCAACCCGCAGGGTCCACAGATACGCAGTATTTT. The chain carries TRBV3-1 (or the pseudogene TRBV3-2) and TRBJ2-3, with TRBD1 as a possible D gene (5 bases). This CDR3 is 15 amino acids long. Looked up from germline, CDR1 is LGHDT and CDR2 is YNNKEL (reference sequence). V gave up 2 bases and J gave up 2 bases, with 11 bases separating them.

The V and J genes are TRBV5-1 and TRBJ2-7; 10 nucleotides agree with TRBD1. Germline CDR1 SGHRS, CDR2 YFSETQ. This CDR3 spans 15 amino acids. After removal of 4 bases from V and 1 base from J, the junction contained 5 bases not matched to a gene. CDR3 protein: CASSHGTGVSYEQYF. As DNA, the CDR3 is TGCGCCAGCAGCCACGGGACAGGGGTGTCCTACGAGCAGTACTTC.

This clone has just one count. V and J are TRBV27 and TRBJ1-2; TRBD1 matches at 8 bases. The length of the CDR3 is 15 residues. V lost 3 bases to trimming and J lost 8 bases; unmatched junction nucleotides: 11. From germline, CDR1 is MNHEY and CDR2 SMNVEV (reference sequence). CDR3 protein: CASSLTGVSRWGYTF. CDR3 nucleotide sequence: TGTGCCAGCAGTTTGACAGGGGTCTCCCGATGGGGCTACACCTTC.

J is TRBJ2-2 and V is TRBV7-9, with 10 bases aligning to TRBD2. V trimming: 6 bases; J trimming: 3 bases; junction bases outside the gene matches: 4. Germline V gene data show CDR1 as SEHNR and CDR2 as FQNEAQ (reference sequence). The CDR3 loop spans 15 amino acids. CDR3 nucleotides: TGTGCCAGCAGACCTAGCGGGAGTGACACCGGGGAGCTGTTTTTT. It specifies CASRPSGSDTGELFF.

The chain is built from TRBV24-1 and TRBJ2-5, with TRBD1 matching 9 bases. Germline values: CDR1 KGHDR, CDR2 SFDVKD. V shed 9 bases and J 5 bases; nucleotides not matched to a gene: 6. The CDR3 is 13 amino acids. CDR3 bases: TGTGCCACCGGGACAGGGTCGATCGAGACCCAGTACTTC. Translating gives CATGTGSIETQYF.

The sample holds one count of this clone. V is TRBV6-6 and J is TRBJ2-5; TRBD2 aligns across 9 bases. This CDR3 is built from 19 residues. Trimming took 5 bases from V and 6 from J; bases not matched to a gene: 22. Germline values: CDR1 MNHNY, CDR2 SVGAGI (reference sequence). CDR3 residues: CASSQLGLAGTSSTKTQYF. CDR3 in DNA: TGTGCCAGCAGTCAACTGGGGCTAGCGGGGACTTCCTCTACGAAGACCCAGTACTTC.

This chain uses TRBV5-1 with TRBJ2-5; 15 positions match TRBD2. The CDR3 totals 17 residues. Losses at the gene ends were 2 bases for V and 4 bases for J; bases not matched to a gene: 6. The germline V gene has CDR1 SGHRS and CDR2 YFSETQ. DNA for the CDR3: TGCGCCAGCAGCTTCCTCGGACTAGCGGGAGGGGGAGAGACCCAGTACTTC. Translated, it gives CASSFLGLAGGGETQYF.

The count of this clone is one. This chain uses TRBV2 with TRBJ2-1, with D possibly TRBD2 on 6 matching bases. CDR1 is SNHLY, CDR2 FYNNEI, per germline. This CDR3 region has 14 residues. V was clipped by 6 bases and J by 2 bases, with 11 bases between them. The CDR3 nucleotides read TGTGCCAGCAGGGGAGGTGGGGCCTACAATGAGCAGTTCTTC. Encoded protein: CASRGGGAYNEQFF.

J is TRBJ2-3 and V is TRBV3-1 (or the pseudogene TRBV3-2); tentatively, D is TRBD2 (6 bases). The V and J ends lost 4 bases and 4 bases respectively, with 18 bases between them. Germline CDR1 and CDR2: LGHDT and YNNKEL (reference sequence). CDR3 size: 16 residues. CDR3 residues: CASSPPPRGAADTQYF. CDR3 DNA: TGTGCCAGCAGCCCGCCTCCGCGGGGTGCCGCAGATACGCAGTATTTT.

The chain recombines TRBV27 with TRBJ2-4; TRBD2 is a possible D gene (6 bases). V was pared by 8 bases and J by 11 bases, with 19 bases between. Germline V gene lookup returns CDR1 MNHEY and CDR2 SMNVEV (reference sequence). The CDR3 covers 13 residues. CDR3 residues: CASRSASPGVQYF. CDR3 DNA: TGTGCCAGCCGCTCGGCCAGCCCGGGGGTTCAGTACTTC.

This clone was counted many times. The chain carries TRBV5-1 and TRBJ2-7, with D maybe TRBD2 (6 bases). Germline V CDR1 and CDR2: SGHRS, YFSETQ. V dropped 6 bases and J dropped 6 bases, with 10 bases sitting between them. CDR3 length equals 11 residues. This CDR3 reads CASMEGLEQYF. DNA for the CDR3: TGCGCCAGCATGGAGGGGCTCGAGCAGTACTTC. Using reference TRBV5-1 and TRBJ2-7 for the parts outside the CDR3, the full variable domain is KAGVTQTPRYLIKTRGQQVTLSCSPISGHRSVSWYQQTPGQGLQFLFEYFSETQRNKGNFPGRFSGRQFSNSRSEMNVSTLELGDSALYLCASMEGLEQYFGPGTRLTVT.

This chain links TRBV27 with TRBJ2-4; no reliable D call. This CDR3 contains 15 residues. Trimming shortened V by 5 bases and J by 4 bases, and 15 bases separated the two germline ends. Germline CDR1 MNHEY, CDR2 SMNVEV (reference sequence). The CDR3 DNA follows: TGTGCCAGCAGTCCCGTCTGGGCCCAAAAAAACATTCAGTACTTC. Encoded protein: CASSPVWAQKNIQYF.

The genes are TRBV6-1 and TRBJ2-1; 7 nucleotides align to TRBD2. V lost 4 bases, J lost 0 bases, and 6 bases stayed unmatched. The CDR3 is 16 amino acids. Per the germline V gene, CDR1 is MNHNS and CDR2 is SASEGT. This chain's CDR3 is CASSVGLMSSYNEQFF. The CDR3 DNA follows: TGTGCCAGCAGTGTGGGACTAATGAGCTCCTACAATGAGCAGTTCTTC.

The chain links TRBV14 to TRBJ1-6, with D tentatively TRBD1 (6 bases). V lost 5 bases and J lost 9, with 11 bases in between. The CDR3 totals 13 residues. Germline CDR1 is SGHDN and CDR2 is FVKESK. CDR3 nucleotide sequence: TGTGCCAGCAGCTCAACAGGGTTTTCACCCCTCCACTTT. It yields the protein CASSSTGFSPLHF.

This chain links TRBV10-3 with TRBJ1-6; D is ambiguous. With 6 bases removed from V and 5 bases from J, the gap between germline ends came to 8 bases. CDR3 length: 13 amino acids. Germline values: CDR1 ENHRY, CDR2 SYGVKD. The CDR3 DNA reads as TGTGCCATCAGGGGAGCAGATAATTCACCCCTCCACTTT. The encoded protein is CAIRGADNSPLHF.

V is TRBV2 and J is TRBJ2-1, with TRBD2 matching over 7 bases. CDR1 and CDR2 (germline): SNHLY, FYNNEI. The CDR3 covers 13 residues. V gave up 9 bases and J gave up 9 bases; unmatched junction bases: 11. The CDR3 spells CARQRGGRGEQFF. The CDR3 bases are TGTGCCAGGCAGCGGGGTGGGAGAGGTGAGCAGTTCTTC.

The J gene is TRBJ1-6, the V gene TRBV30, with 7 bases identical to TRBD1. CDR1 GTSNPN and CDR2 SVGIG come from the germline V gene (reference sequence). Trimming at V came to 4 bases and at J to 9 bases, leaving 6 bases not matched to a gene. CDR3 length: 13 amino acids. CDR3: CAWNRGLSSPLHF. DNA for the CDR3: TGTGCCTGGAACAGGGGCCTCTCTTCACCCCTCCACTTT. The full variable domain, its missing parts supplied by reference TRBV30 and TRBJ1-6, is SQTIHQWPATLVQPVGSPLSLECTVEGTSNPNLYWYRQAAGRGLQLLFYSVGIGQISSEVPQNLSASRPQDRQFILSSKKLLLSDSGFYLCAWNRGLSSPLHFGNGTRLTVT.

The V call is TRBV29-1, the J call TRBJ2-1; 7 bases fit TRBD2. This CDR3 is built from 15 residues. CDR1 SQVTM and CDR2 ANQGSEA come from the germline V gene. The CDR3 nucleotides are TGCAGTGTCGACTTAGCGGGTAGCTCCTACAATGAGCAGTTCTTC. The encoded protein is CSVDLAGSSYNEQFF.